Shown below are 5 T cell receptor beta chains from a single sample sequenced in a study of shared clonotypes between healthy human individuals. TCRdb's table, derived via immunoSEQ multiplex PCR, lists solely in-frame clones and lacks some. The sample lists approximately 1.9 million clones, roughly 95% seen once, with around 1.8% in the top ten. In the naive CD8 group, cells lacked CD45RO and were positively selected for CCR7, so terminally differentiated effector memory CD45RA+ cells were left out. The material sequenced was naive CD8+ T cells from PBMCs. These TCRs come from a young man in good health. Some clones in this sample may be carry-over from other donors' samples.

V is TRBV7-6 and J is TRBJ2-7, with 7 bases fitting TRBD2. Germline values: CDR1 SGHVS, CDR2 FNYEAQ. The CDR3 covers 16 residues. Trimming took 5 bases from V and 7 from J; bases not matched to a gene: 17. CDR3 nucleotide sequence: TGTGCCAGCAGCCCCGGTAGAGGGAGGGCCTTGAGGGAGCAGTACTTC. Translated: CASSPGRGRALREQYF.

The chain links TRBV9 to TRBJ1-4, with D perhaps TRBD1 (5 bases). This CDR3 comprises 18 residues. With 4 bases removed from V and 1 base from J, the gap between germline ends came to 20 bases. Per the germline V gene, CDR1 is SGDLS and CDR2 is YYNGEE. CDR3 bases: TGTGCCAGCAGCCCCAAAGTGGGGCAGGGAGGAACTAATGAAAAACTGTTTTTT. Protein sequence: CASSPKVGQGGTNEKLFF.

The CDR3, as DNA: TGTGCCAGCAGCCCCCGCCCGACTAGCGGGAGGGCCTCGGAGACCCAGTACTTC. Translating it yields CASSPRPTSGRASETQYF. The rearrangement links TRBV9 to TRBJ2-5; 14 bases map to TRBD2. Germline lookup yields CDR1 SGDLS and CDR2 YYNGEE. V trimming: 4 bases; J trimming: 5 bases; junction bases outside the gene matches: 13. The CDR3 extends over 18 amino acids.

This clone was observed a single time. The chain carries TRBV28 and TRBJ1-5, with 7 positions matching TRBD1. The CDR3 contains 17 residues. V was clipped by 4 bases and J by 3 bases; unmatched bases: 12. From germline, CDR1 is MDHEN and CDR2 SYDVKM. Here the CDR3 reads CASSSQYDREDNQPQHF. In DNA, the CDR3 is TGTGCCAGCAGTTCACAATATGACAGGGAGGACAATCAGCCCCAGCATTTT.

The chain uses TRBV10-1 and TRBJ2-3; 7 bases agree with TRBD2. Germline CDR1 and CDR2: WNHNN and SYGVQD (reference sequence). This CDR3 is 16 amino acids long. V was clipped by 3 bases and J by 3 bases; unmatched bases: 9. The CDR3 nucleotides read TGCGCCAGCAGTGAAGGTGGCGGGAGATTGACAGATACGCAGTATTTT. Its protein is CASSEGGGRLTDTQYF.